This TCR beta chain was obtained from a study of OX40 agonist ivuxolimab in advanced cancers. Study summary: The study treated patients with ivuxolimab, an agonistic anti-OX40 (CD134) antibody.

Note on this clone: In the same sample, other DNA sequences code for this CDR3.

The assay was immunoSEQ multiplex PCR, and TCRdb's table has in-frame clones only and misses some. The sample lists about 25,000 clones; around 81% were seen once. V was shortened by 5 bases and J by 4 bases, with 9 bases between the two germline ends. CDR1 and CDR2 (germline): SGHNT, YENEEA. The CDR3 runs to 13 residues. The material was CD4+ or CD8+ T cells sorted from blood, obtained in a trial of the OX40 agonist ivuxolimab. The source of this sequence is an adult with an advanced solid tumor such as melanoma, head and neck, liver or kidney cancer. The chain joins TRBV11-3 to TRBJ2-1; D gene uncertain. In DNA, the CDR3 is TGTGCCAGCAGCAGTAGAGGATACAATGAGCAGTTCTTC. Translated: CASSSRGYNEQFF.